This TCR beta chain comes out of a study of Graves' ophthalmopathy and Graves' hyperthyroidism. The V end lost 4 bases, the J end lost 9 bases, and 17 bases lay between the germline ends. The CDR3 spans 13 residues. Germline V gene sequence: CDR1 SGHRS, CDR2 YFSETQ. RNA transcripts were the template, and TCR beta CDR3 regions were amplified from them. RT-PCR in the first round used HTBI primers; a second-round multiplex PCR followed. TCRdb independently ran MiXCR on the multiplex PCR reads; one entry per CDR3 protein. The profile covers around 660,000 distinct CDR3 sequences, with about two fifths appearing a single time and over 2.5% taken by the ten largest.

The chain carries TRBV5-1 and TRBJ2-7, with a weak D call TRBD1 (5 bases). Sequencing was done on a sample of peripheral blood. This clonotype originated in an adult man with Graves' ophthalmopathy. In DNA form, the CDR3 reads TGCGCCAGCAGCCCCTGGCGCGCCGACAGGCAGTACTTC. It codes for CASSPWRADRQYF. The full variable domain, with the rest looked up from reference TRBV5-1 and TRBJ2-7, is KAGVTQTPRYLIKTRGQQVTLSCSPISGHRSVSWYQQTPGQGLQFLFEYFSETQRNKGNFPGRFSGRQFSNSRSEMNVSTLELGDSALYLCASSPWRADRQYFGPGTRLTVT.